These 6 T cell receptor beta chains originate from one sample sequenced in a study of T cells in Graves' hyperthyroidism and ophthalmopathy. Amplified TCR beta CDR3 regions came from RNA transcripts. The primer set for the first-round RT-PCR of the TCR CDR3 was HTBI. TCRdb reprocessed the multiplex PCR reads with MiXCR, giving one entry per CDR3 protein. This table holds almost 600,000 distinct CDR3 sequences, 46% found once. Input material: peripheral blood or thyroid tissue (not recorded which). These receptors were collected from a woman aged 18-29 years with Graves' hyperthyroidism.

This clonotype was observed at least ten times. The chain links TRBV2 to TRBJ2-2, with 9 bases matching TRBD1. In germline, CDR1 is SNHLY, CDR2 FYNNEI. The CDR3 is made up of 17 amino acids. Trimming took 8 bases from V and 0 from J; bases not matched to a gene: 10. CDR3 DNA sequence: TGTGCCAGCCAAGGGGCCCGGGACAGGGCGAACACCGGGGAGCTGTTTTTT. Translation gives CASQGARDRANTGELFF.

About this clonotype: This may stem from a read error, because a much larger clone lies one nucleotide away. The chain couples TRBV10-3 to TRBJ1-5, with TRBD1 matching 9 bases. The germline CDR1 and CDR2 sequences are ENHRY and SYGVKD. V trimming: 4 bases; J trimming: 2 bases; junction bases outside the gene matches: 6. This CDR3 spans 16 amino acids. The CDR3 DNA reads TGTGCCATCAGTGTAGCGGGACAGGGAGGCAATCAGCCCCAGCATTTT. It yields the protein CAISVAGQGGNQPQHF.

The sample holds many counts of this clonotype. The chain has TRBV5-1 and TRBJ1-1; 10 bases agree with TRBD1. The CDR3 contains 14 residues. Germline-derived CDR1 and CDR2 are SGHRS and YFSETQ. Losses at the gene ends were 6 bases for V and 1 base for J; bases not matched to a gene: 3. The CDR3 protein is CASMGDRGNTEAFF. CDR3 DNA sequence: TGCGCCAGCATGGGGGACAGGGGGAACACTGAAGCTTTCTTT.

With respect to this clonotype: A much larger clone is a single base away; this may be a read error. The rearrangement links TRBV6-1 to TRBJ2-6; 8 nucleotides align to TRBD1. Trimming removed 5 bases from V and 4 bases from J; junction bases left unmatched: 13. Looked up from germline, CDR1 is MNHNS and CDR2 is SASEGT. The CDR3 extends over 18 amino acids. CDR3 loop: CASSYSAGGFSGANVLTF. CDR3 DNA: TGTGCCAGCAGTTACTCGGCAGGGGGCTTTTCGGGGGCCAACGTCCTGACTTTC.

This clonotype was seen ten or more times. The CDR3 protein is CACPQVDERSNQPQHF. In DNA, the CDR3 is TGTGCCTGCCCACAGGTTGATGAGCGGAGCAATCAGCCCCAGCATTTT. The J gene is TRBJ1-5, the V gene TRBV19; D is possibly TRBD1 (5 bases). Germline lookup yields CDR1 LNHDA and CDR2 SQIVND (reference sequence). The CDR3 is made up of 16 amino acids. The ends were cut back, 11 bases at V and 1 base at J, with 21 bases in the middle. The full variable domain, rest sourced from reference TRBV19 and TRBJ1-5, is DGGITQSPKYLFRKEGQNVTLSCEQNLNHDAMYWYRQDPGQGLRLIYYSQIVNDFQKGDIAEGYSVSREKKESFPLTVTSAQKNPTAFYLCACPQVDERSNQPQHFGDGTRLSIL.

This clonotype was observed at least ten times. This chain connects TRBV7-9 to TRBJ1-2; D ambiguous. Germline assignment: CDR1 SEHNR and CDR2 FQNEAQ (reference sequence). Trimming removed 1 base from V and 3 bases from J, with 6 bases in between. The CDR3 covers 13 residues. The CDR3 loop is CASSLGADYGYTF. The DNA of the CDR3 is TGTGCCAGCAGCTTAGGGGCAGACTATGGCTACACCTTC.